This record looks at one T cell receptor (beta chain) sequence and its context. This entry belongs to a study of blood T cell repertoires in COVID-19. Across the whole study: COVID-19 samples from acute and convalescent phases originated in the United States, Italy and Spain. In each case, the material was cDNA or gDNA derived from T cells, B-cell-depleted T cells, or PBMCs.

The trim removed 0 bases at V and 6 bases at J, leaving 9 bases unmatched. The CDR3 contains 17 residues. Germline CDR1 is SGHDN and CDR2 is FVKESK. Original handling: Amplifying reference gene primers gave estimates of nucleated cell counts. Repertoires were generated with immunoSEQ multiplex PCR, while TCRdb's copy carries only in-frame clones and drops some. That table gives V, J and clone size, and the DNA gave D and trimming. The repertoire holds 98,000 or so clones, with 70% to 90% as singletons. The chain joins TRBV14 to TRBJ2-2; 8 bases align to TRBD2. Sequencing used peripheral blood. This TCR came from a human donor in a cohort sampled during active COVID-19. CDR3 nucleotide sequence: TGTGCCAGCAGCCAAGAGAGATGGGTAGCGGGGTCCGGGGAGCTGTTTTTT. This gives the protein CASSQERWVAGSGELFF.